A selection of T cell receptor beta chains follows, all from one sample in a study of cytomegalovirus exposure and HLA in healthy donors. Clones were sequenced by immunoSEQ multiplex PCR, and TCRdb holds only the in-frame ones, with some missing. The sample contains 100,000 or so clones, about 79% of which appear only once. The source material was PBMCs. The receptors shown here come from a woman under 30 in good health and CMV-seronegative. Each CDR3 is given with its conserved first and last residue. The D gene is left open where the match is weak. The size of a clone is reported for some rows only, either as once, few or many, or as a class for expanded clones.

j_call	d_call	clone_size	v_call	cdr3_aa	cdr3_nt
TRBJ2-7	TRBD1	few	TRBV6-1	CASRFSGTGGYEQYF	TGTGCCAGCAGGTTTTCCGGGACAGGGGGCTACGAGCAGTACTTC
TRBJ1-2	TRBD1	-	TRBV29-1	CSVEVGQGIAGYTF	TGCAGCGTTGAGGTCGGACAGGGCATCGCGGGCTACACCTTC
TRBJ1-5	TRBD1	-	TRBV6-1	CASSVQQGSQPQHF	TGTGCCAGCAGTGTTCAACAGGGGAGCCAGCCCCAGCATTTT
TRBJ2-3	-	-	TRBV10-3	CASKRGLTDTQYF	TGTGCCTCGAAAAGGGGCCTCACAGATACGCAGTATTTT
TRBJ2-3	TRBD2	-	TRBV7-9	CASSLAQWTSGTDTQYF	TGTGCCAGCAGCTTAGCGCAGTGGACTAGCGGGACAGATACGCAGTATTTT
TRBJ2-7	-	-	TRBV7-9	CASSYLGEEQYF	TGTGCCAGCAGCTACCTCGGTGAAGAGCAGTACTTC
TRBJ1-6	TRBD1	-	TRBV30	CAWSWTGFYNSPLHF	TGTGCCTGGAGTTGGACAGGGTTCTATAATTCACCCCTCCACTTT
TRBJ2-2	TRBD2	-	TRBV4-3	CASSPLLSRLAGGPGGELFF	TGCGCCAGCAGCCCCCTACTTTCTAGGCTAGCGGGAGGGCCGGGCGGGGAGCTGTTTTTT
TRBJ1-4	TRBD1	-	TRBV6-6	CASSYVGQVNEKLFF	TGTGCCAGCAGTTACGTGGGACAGGTTAATGAAAAACTGTTTTTT
TRBJ2-7	TRBD1	few	TRBV5-5	CASTATGSTYEQYF	TGTGCCAGCACCGCGACAGGGAGCACCTACGAGCAGTACTTC
TRBJ2-5	-	-	TRBV9	CASSAEHALGVGETQYF	TGTGCCAGCAGCGCCGAACACGCGCTGGGAGTGGGAGAGACCCAGTACTTC
TRBJ1-2	TRBD1	-	TRBV6-5	CASASTGIGGYTF	TGTGCCAGCGCCTCGACAGGGATAGGTGGCTACACCTTC
TRBJ2-7	-	-	TRBV27	CASSSSRGEGGYEQYF	TGTGCCAGCAGTTCCTCCAGGGGCGAAGGAGGTTACGAGCAGTACTTC
TRBJ1-2	TRBD1	-	TRBV5-4	CASRMDRGSDYGYTF	TGTGCCAGCAGGATGGACAGGGGATCTGACTATGGCTACACCTTC
TRBJ1-2	-	few	TRBV4-3	CASSLRQHYGYTF	TGCGCCAGCAGTCTTCGACAGCACTATGGCTACACCTTC
TRBJ1-4	TRBD1	-	TRBV6-1	CASSARTGQEKLFF	TGTGCCAGCAGCGCCAGGACAGGACAAGAAAAACTGTTTTTT
TRBJ1-1	-	-	TRBV29-1	CSVERQMNTEAFF	TGCAGCGTTGAGAGACAAATGAACACTGAAGCTTTCTTT
TRBJ2-1	-	-	TRBV11-2	CASSLVTGFNEQFF	TGTGCCAGCAGCTTAGTTACGGGGTTCAATGAGCAGTTCTTC
TRBJ1-1	-	-	TRBV6-5	CASSFGQGRTEAFF	TGTGCCAGCAGTTTCGGCCAGGGAAGAACTGAAGCTTTCTTT
TRBJ2-5	-	-	TRBV29-1	CSVGAGGETQYF	TGCAGCGTTGGGGCAGGGGGGGAGACCCAGTACTTC
TRBJ2-3	TRBD2	few	TRBV4-3	CASSQERSGGRTDTQYF	TGCGCCAGCAGCCAAGAACGGAGCGGGGGGCGCACAGATACGCAGTATTTT
TRBJ1-2	TRBD1	-	TRBV11-3	CASSFSGGSGYTF	TGTGCCAGCAGCTTTTCAGGGGGCTCTGGCTACACCTTC
TRBJ2-7	TRBD1	-	TRBV25-1	CASSFGTGSEQYF	TGTGCCAGCAGTTTCGGGACAGGGAGCGAGCAGTACTTC
TRBJ1-1	-	-	TRBV28	CASSSNTEAFF	TGTGCCAGCAGCTCTAACACTGAAGCTTTCTTT
TRBJ2-1	TRBD2	-	TRBV7-2	CASSLLAGGTYNEQFF	TGTGCCAGCAGCTTACTAGCGGGAGGGACATACAATGAGCAGTTCTTC
TRBJ2-5	TRBD2	-	TRBV4-2	CASSQMLAGEGTQYF	TGTGCCAGCAGCCAGATGCTAGCGGGAGAGGGGACCCAGTACTTC
TRBJ1-4	TRBD1	-	TRBV19	CARAPGQEKLFF	TGTGCCAGGGCTCCGGGACAGGAAAAACTGTTTTTT
TRBJ2-3	-	once	TRBV2	CASRSRGTDTQYF	TGTGCCAGCAGGTCCAGGGGCACAGATACGCAGTATTTT
TRBJ2-1	TRBD1	-	TRBV4-2	CASSQGTGGEGEQFF	TGTGCCAGCAGCCAAGGTACAGGGGGCGAGGGTGAGCAATTCTTC
TRBJ2-5	TRBD2	-	TRBV6-1	CASSELAGGQETQYF	TGTGCCAGCAGTGAACTAGCGGGGGGGCAAGAGACCCAGTACTTC
TRBJ2-5	-	-	TRBV11-2	CASSLSGFQETQYF	TGTGCCAGCAGCTTATCGGGGTTTCAAGAGACCCAGTACTTC
TRBJ2-3	-	-	TRBV4-2	CASSQLASDTQYF	TGTGCCAGCAGCCAACTAGCGTCAGATACGCAGTATTTT
TRBJ2-1	TRBD2	-	TRBV7-8	CASSFVAGGGYNEQFF	TGTGCCAGCAGCTTTGTAGCGGGAGGGGGCTACAATGAGCAGTTCTTC
TRBJ1-5	-	-	TRBV5-6	CASSLRAGSNQPQHF	TGTGCCAGCAGCTTGAGGGCGGGTAGCAATCAGCCCCAGCATTTT
TRBJ1-1	TRBD1	-	TRBV28	CASSWGTETEAFF	TGTGCCAGCAGTTGGGGGACAGAAACTGAAGCTTTCTTT
TRBJ2-3	TRBD2	-	TRBV19	CASSITRYRLAGGPEDTQYF	TGTGCCAGTAGTATAACCCGCTACCGACTAGCGGGGGGCCCTGAAGATACGCAGTATTTT
TRBJ2-1	-	-	TRBV9	CASSVGGGGREQFF	TGTGCCAGCAGCGTAGGGGGAGGCGGGCGGGAGCAGTTCTTC
TRBJ1-1	-	-	TRBV5-1	CASSLLGANTEAFF	TGCGCCAGCAGCTTACTAGGCGCGAACACTGAAGCTTTCTTT
TRBJ2-1	TRBD2	-	TRBV29-1	CSVEPSGTYNEQFF	TGCAGCGTTGAACCGAGCGGGACCTACAATGAGCAGTTCTTC
TRBJ1-2	TRBD1	-	TRBV27	CASSLGQGTHGYTF	TGTGCCAGCAGTCTTGGACAGGGAACTCATGGCTACACCTTC